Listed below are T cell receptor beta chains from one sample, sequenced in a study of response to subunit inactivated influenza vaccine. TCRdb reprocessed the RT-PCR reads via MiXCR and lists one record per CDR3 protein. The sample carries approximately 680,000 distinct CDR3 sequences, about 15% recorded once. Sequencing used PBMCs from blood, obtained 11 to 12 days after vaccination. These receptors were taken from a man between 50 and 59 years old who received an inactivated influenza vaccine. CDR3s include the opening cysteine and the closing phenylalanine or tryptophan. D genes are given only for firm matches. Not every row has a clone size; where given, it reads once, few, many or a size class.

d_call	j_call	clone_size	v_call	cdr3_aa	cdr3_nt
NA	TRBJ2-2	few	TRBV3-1	CASSLRLGLGELFF	TGTGCCAGCAGCCTCCGTCTGGGGCTCGGGGAGCTGTTTTTT
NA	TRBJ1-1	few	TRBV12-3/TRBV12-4	CASSRQVTNTEAFF	TGTGCCAGCAGTCGACAGGTAACGAACACTGAAGCTTTCTTT
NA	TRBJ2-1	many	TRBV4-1	CASGPGDLYNEQFF	TGCGCCAGCGGTCCGGGGGACCTCTACAATGAGCAGTTCTTC
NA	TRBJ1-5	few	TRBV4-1	CASSQGDYSNQPQHF	TGCGCCAGCAGCCAAGGAGACTATAGCAATCAGCCCCAGCATTTT
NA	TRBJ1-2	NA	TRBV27	CASSFFGPTEGYTF	TGTGCCAGCAGTTTTTTCGGACCAACGGAGGGCTACACCTTC
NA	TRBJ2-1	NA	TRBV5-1	CASNPGPNNEQFF	TGCGCCAGCAATCCAGGGCCTAACAATGAGCAGTTCTTC
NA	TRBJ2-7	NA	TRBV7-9	CASSFTQGFEQYF	TGTGCCAGCAGCTTTACGCAGGGATTCGAGCAGTACTTC
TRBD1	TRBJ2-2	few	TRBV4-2	CASSQGGQGRTGELFF	TGTGCCAGCAGCCAAGGAGGACAGGGCCGCACCGGGGAGCTGTTTTTT
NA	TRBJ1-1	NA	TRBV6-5	CASSYSGETGLFF	TGTGCCAGCAGTTACTCTGGGGAGACGGGGCTTTTCTTT
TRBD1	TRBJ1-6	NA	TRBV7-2	CASSPYGTGNSPLHF	TGTGCCAGCAGCCCGTACGGGACAGGGAATTCACCCCTCCACTTT
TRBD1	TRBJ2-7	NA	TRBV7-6	CASSKGAGGWDSYEQYF	TGTGCCAGCAGCAAAGGAGCAGGGGGCTGGGACTCCTACGAGCAGTACTTC
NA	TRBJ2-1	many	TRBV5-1	CASSLGGAYNEQFF	TGTGCCAGCAGTTTAGGGGGGGCGTACAATGAGCAGTTCTTC
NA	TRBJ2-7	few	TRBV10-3	CAISESSVRMQRRSYEQYF	TGTGCCATCAGTGAGTCCTCCGTCAGGATGCAACGACGATCCTACGAGCAGTACTTC
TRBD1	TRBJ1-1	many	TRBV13	CASSLATGVNTEAFF	TGTGCCAGCAGCTTAGCCACAGGGGTGAACACTGAAGCTTTCTTT
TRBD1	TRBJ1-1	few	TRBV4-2	CASSQRTGGNTEAFF	TGTGCCAGCAGCCAAAGGACAGGGGGGAACACTGAAGCTTTCTTT
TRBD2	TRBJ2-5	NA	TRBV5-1	CASSLSSGGNQETQYF	TGCGCCAGCAGCCTATCAAGCGGGGGCAACCAAGAGACCCAGTACTTC
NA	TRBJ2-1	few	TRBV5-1	CASSSGANEQFF	TGCGCCAGCAGCTCCGGGGCGAATGAGCAGTTCTTC
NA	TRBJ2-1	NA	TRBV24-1	CATSSGAGVEQFF	TGTGCCACCAGCTCAGGGGCCGGGGTAGAGCAGTTCTTC
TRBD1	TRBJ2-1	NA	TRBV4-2	CASSHVPGGYLLDNEQFF	TGTGCCAGCAGCCACGTACCAGGGGGCTATTTATTGGACAATGAGCAGTTCTTC
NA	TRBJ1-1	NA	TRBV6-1	CATSIGVLGTEAFF	TGTGCCACCTCTATAGGCGTTTTGGGTACTGAAGCTTTCTTT
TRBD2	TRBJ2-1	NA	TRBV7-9	CASVPGLAGSNEQFF	TGTGCCAGCGTACCGGGACTAGCGGGCTCCAATGAGCAGTTCTTC
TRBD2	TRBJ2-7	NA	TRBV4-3	CASSQGIAGSSYEQYF	TGCGCCAGCAGCCAAGGAATAGCGGGTAGCTCCTACGAGCAGTACTTC
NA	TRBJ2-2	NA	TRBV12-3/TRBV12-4	CASRRENRATGELFF	TGTGCCAGCAGAAGGGAAAACAGGGCTACCGGGGAGCTGTTTTTT
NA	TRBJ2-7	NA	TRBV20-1	CSARVQGLYEQYF	TGCAGTGCTAGAGTACAGGGTTTATACGAGCAGTACTTC
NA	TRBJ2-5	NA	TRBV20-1	CSASIRLQETQYF	TGCAGTGCTAGTATCAGACTCCAAGAGACCCAGTACTTC
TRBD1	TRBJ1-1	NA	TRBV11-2	CASTPRWRQGFSRTEAFF	TGTGCCAGCACCCCCCGATGGAGACAGGGTTTTTCGCGGACTGAAGCTTTCTTT
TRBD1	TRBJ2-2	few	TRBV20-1	CSARDLRGPNTGELFF	TGCAGTGCTAGAGATCTCAGGGGGCCCAACACCGGGGAGCTGTTTTTT
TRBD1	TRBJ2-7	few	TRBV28	CASSTTDRALPYEQYF	TGTGCCAGCAGTACAACCGACAGGGCCCTCCCCTACGAGCAGTACTTC
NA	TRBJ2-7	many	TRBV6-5	CASKFGYEQYF	TGTGCCAGCAAATTCGGGTACGAGCAGTACTTC
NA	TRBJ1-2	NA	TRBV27	CASSLGFYGYTF	TGTGCCAGCAGTTTAGGGTTTTATGGCTACACCTTC
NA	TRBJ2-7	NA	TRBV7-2	CASPQRFNSYEQYF	TGTGCCAGCCCCCAGCGGTTCAACTCCTACGAGCAGTACTTC
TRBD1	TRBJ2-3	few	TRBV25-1	CASSAGTGAADTQYF	TGTGCCAGCAGTGCCGGGACAGGGGCCGCAGATACGCAGTATTTT
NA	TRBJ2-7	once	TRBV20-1	CSARRLSEQYF	TGCAGTGCTAGACGCCTTTCGGAGCAGTACTTC
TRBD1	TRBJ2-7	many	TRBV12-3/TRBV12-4	CASSDTGGVEQYF	TGTGCCAGCAGCGACACAGGGGGCGTCGAGCAGTACTTC
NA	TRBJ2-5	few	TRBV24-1	CATGTISQETQYF	TGTGCCACCGGGACAATTAGCCAAGAGACCCAGTACTTC
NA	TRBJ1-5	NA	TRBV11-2	CASSLAQGPQHF	TGTGCCAGCAGCTTAGCACAGGGGCCCCAGCATTTT
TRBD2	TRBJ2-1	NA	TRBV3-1	CASSQLAGPYNEQFF	TGTGCCAGCAGCCAACTAGCGGGTCCTTACAATGAGCAGTTCTTC
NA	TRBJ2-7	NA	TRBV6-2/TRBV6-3	CASSYSTQGWGYEQYF	TGTGCCAGCAGTTACTCAACGCAGGGATGGGGTTACGAGCAGTACTTC
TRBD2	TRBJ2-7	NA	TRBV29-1	CSVSGRATYEQYF	TGCAGCGTCAGCGGGAGGGCCACATACGAGCAGTACTTC
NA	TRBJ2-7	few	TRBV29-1	CSVESGAYSYEQYF	TGCAGCGTTGAATCGGGGGCTTACTCCTACGAGCAGTACTTC